This TCR beta chain is drawn from a study of T cell responses to AZD1222 COVID-19 vaccine. General observations from the study: Mapped onto spike, vaccine-associated CD4 TCRs spanned it and were dominant at 160-218 and 743-854. Per reports, nearly half of all spike-specific TCRs target regions that are unmutated in variants. Compared with day 0, the breadth and depth of the Spike-specific TCR repertoire rose significantly after two doses of AZD1222. In a largely white British group with more females than males, clonal diversity was possibly underestimated.

Losses at the gene ends were 4 bases for V and 3 bases for J; bases not matched to a gene: 6. The CDR3 sequence is 17 residues long. The germline V gene encodes CDR1 LGHDT and CDR2 YNNKEL (reference sequence). In its sample, this clone was seen a few times. Its antigen remains unidentified. This table comes from immunoSEQ multiplex PCR, and its TCRdb copy is limited to in-frame clones, with some not included. Of some 150,000 clones listed, about nine tenths were seen once; the top ten hold roughly 3.1%. This clonotype was sampled from an adult in good health. The chain carries TRBV3-1 (or the pseudogene TRBV3-2) and TRBJ2-3; 14 bases line up with TRBD2. This specimen consisted of peripheral blood, obtained on day 0 of AZD1222 vaccination. The CDR3 region is CASSLSGLAGVTDTQYF. The DNA for the CDR3 is TGTGCCAGCAGCCTCTCGGGACTAGCGGGGGTAACAGATACGCAGTATTTT.